The next 2 T cell receptor beta chains were all read from a single sample in a study of blood T cell repertoires in COVID-19. TCRdb's copy holds only in-frame clones and misses some; the assay was immunoSEQ multiplex PCR. The data contain about 70,000 clones, roughly nine tenths of them singletons. Source material: peripheral blood. These receptors were collected from a middle-aged man with active COVID-19.

The genes are TRBV18 and TRBJ1-1, with TRBD1 as a possible D gene (6 bases). This CDR3 spans 14 amino acids. Trimming removed 3 bases from V and 6 bases from J, with 14 bases in between. Germline assignment: CDR1 KGHSH and CDR2 LQKENI. CDR3 protein: CASSPREGVAEAFF. The CDR3 bases are TGTGCCAGCTCACCTCGGGAGGGGGTAGCTGAAGCTTTCTTT.

This sequence joins TRBV6-2 or TRBV6-3 and TRBJ2-7; D is unclear. V lost 4 bases and J 7 bases, leaving 8 bases between the germline ends. From germline, CDR1 is MNHEY and CDR2 SVGEGT. The CDR3 has 11 amino acids. CDR3 coding DNA: TGTGCCAGCAGTTCCCTCCGGGAGCAGTACTTC. This translates into CASSSLREQYF.